Each of the 23 T cell receptor beta chains below was sequenced from the same sample in a study of OX40 agonist ivuxolimab in advanced cancers. Profiling relied on immunoSEQ multiplex PCR, and the TCRdb table lists in-frame clones only, not all of them. The sample holds 80,000 to 100,000 clones, around nine tenths seen once. The sample was CD4+ or CD8+ T cells sorted from blood, taken in a trial of the OX40 agonist ivuxolimab. These receptors were obtained from an adult with an advanced solid tumor such as melanoma, head and neck, liver or kidney cancer.

This rearrangement joins TRBV4-2 to TRBJ2-3, with 13 nucleotides matching TRBD2. The CDR3 has 18 amino acids. Trimming took 2 bases from V and 4 from J; bases not matched to a gene: 9. Germline CDR1 reads LGHNA; CDR2 reads YNFKEQ. The CDR3 sequence is CASSQRSRLAGGSDTQYF. CDR3 bases: TGTGCCAGCAGCCAACGATCACGACTAGCGGGGGGCTCAGATACGCAGTATTTT.

This sequence joins TRBV11-1 and TRBJ2-7; D ambiguous. Trimming shortened V by 1 base and J by 3 bases, and 16 bases separated the two germline ends. CDR3 length: 16 residues. The germline CDR1 and CDR2 sequences are SGHAT and FQDESV (reference sequence). The CDR3 protein is CASSLDDLETRYEQYF. The CDR3 DNA is TGTGCCAGCAGCTTAGATGATTTGGAGACACGCTACGAGCAGTACTTC.

The rearrangement links TRBV7-8 to TRBJ2-5; possible D gene TRBD2, 6 bases. The length of the CDR3 is 14 residues. With 7 bases removed from V and 3 bases from J, the gap between germline ends came to 15 bases. Germline V gene lookup returns CDR1 SGHVS and CDR2 FQNEAQ. This CDR3 reads CASKWSREKETQYF. Here the CDR3 DNA reads TGTGCCAGCAAATGGAGTCGGGAGAAAGAGACCCAGTACTTC.

A note on this clone: Additional DNA sequences in this sample encode the identical CDR3. V gene TRBV2 combines with J gene TRBJ1-5, with a tentative D call TRBD1 (5 bases). V lost 5 bases, J lost 7 bases, and 15 bases lay in between. This CDR3 spans 14 amino acids. Looked up from germline, CDR1 is SNHLY and CDR2 is FYNNEI. Here the CDR3 reads CASSKELRDQPQHF. The CDR3 DNA reads TGTGCCAGCAGTAAAGAACTCCGGGACCAGCCCCAGCATTTT.

This clone appeared a single time. The genes are TRBV9 and TRBJ2-7, with TRBD1 identical over 7 bases. The junction had 10 bases not matched to a gene; V was cut back by 5 bases and J by 2 bases. From germline, CDR1 is SGDLS and CDR2 YYNGEE. The CDR3 is 15 amino acids. Here the CDR3 reads CASSARDSKTYEQYF. The CDR3 DNA is TGTGCCAGCAGTGCCCGGGACAGCAAAACCTACGAGCAGTACTTC. Filled out from reference TRBV9 and TRBJ2-7, the complete variable domain reads DSGVTQTPKHLITATGQRVTLRCSPRSGDLSVYWYQQSLDQGLQFLIQYYNGEERAKGNILERFSAQQFPDLHSELNLSSLELGDSALYFCASSARDSKTYEQYFGPGTRLTVT.

This chain links TRBV9 with TRBJ1-4, with 7 positions matching TRBD1. The CDR3 loop spans 15 amino acids. Germline CDR1 reads SGDLS; CDR2 reads YYNGEE. Germline trimming cut 4 bases from V and 2 bases from J; bases unmatched to any gene: 5. CDR3: CASSKEGGTNEKLFF. The CDR3 DNA reads TGTGCCAGCAGCAAAGAAGGGGGCACTAATGAAAAACTGTTTTTT.

J is TRBJ2-5 and V is TRBV6-1; TRBD1 agrees at 8 bases. CDR1 and CDR2 from the germline V gene are MNHNS and SASEGT. V shed 3 bases and J 5 bases; nucleotides not matched to a gene: 11. This CDR3 contains 16 residues. The CDR3 DNA sequence: TGTGCCAGCAGTGACTACCGGGACAGGAGGGGGGAGACCCAGTACTTC. Protein: CASSDYRDRRGETQYF.

V and J are TRBV7-2 and TRBJ1-2, with D uncertain. V dropped 3 bases and J dropped 5 bases, with 7 bases sitting between them. The CDR3 is made up of 12 amino acids. Germline values: CDR1 SGHTA, CDR2 FQGNSA. For the CDR3, the DNA is TGTGCCAGCAGCTTGAGTTTTTATGGCTACACCTTC. Its translation is CASSLSFYGYTF.

The chain couples TRBV2 to TRBJ2-3; D perhaps matches TRBD1 (6 bases). There are 14 residues in the CDR3. Trimming removed 2 bases from V and 4 bases from J, with 10 bases in between. Per germline, CDR1 SNHLY and CDR2 FYNNEI. The CDR3, as DNA: TGTGCCAGCAGTGAATTGGGGGCGGCAGATACGCAGTATTTT. It is translated as CASSELGAADTQYF.

This clone was picked up a small number of times. This chain joins TRBV7-2 and TRBJ1-6; D may be TRBD1 (5 bases). The CDR3 extends over 13 amino acids. Deletions cut 2 bases from V and 19 bases from J, with 18 bases between. Germline assignment: CDR1 SGHTA and CDR2 FQGNSA. The CDR3 bases are TGTGCCAGCAGCTTAAACCCAGACAGCCCTAATCACTTT. Encoded protein: CASSLNPDSPNHF.

The chain couples TRBV11-2 to TRBJ2-6; unclear D gene. CDR3 length: 14 amino acids. The ends were cut back, 2 bases at V and 0 bases at J, with 2 bases in the middle. The V gene's germline CDR1 is SGHAT and CDR2 FQNNGV. The chain's CDR3 is CASSLPSGANVLTF. CDR3 in DNA: TGTGCCAGCAGCTTACCCTCTGGGGCCAACGTCCTGACTTTC.

The V call is TRBV7-9, the J call TRBJ2-3; TRBD1 agrees at 7 bases. The CDR3 spans 15 residues. Germline V CDR1 and CDR2: SEHNR, FQNEAQ (reference sequence). V was clipped by 5 bases and J by 3 bases; unmatched bases: 8. The chain's CDR3 is CASSPHLTGTDTQYF. CDR3 nucleotides: TGTGCCAGCAGCCCGCACCTGACAGGGACAGATACGCAGTATTTT.

This clone was counted between two and nine times. The chain couples TRBV7-3 to TRBJ1-3; D gene ambiguous. Per the germline V gene, CDR1 is SGHTA and CDR2 is FQGTGA. Trimming shortened V by 2 bases and J by 4 bases, and 6 bases separated the two germline ends. This CDR3 spans 13 amino acids. CDR3 nucleotides: TGTGCCAGCAGCTTAGGAGGAGGAAACACCATATATTTT. Protein: CASSLGGGNTIYF.

The chain recombines TRBV7-9 with TRBJ2-2, with D hard to call. V lost 5 bases, J lost 2 bases, and 6 bases lay in between. The CDR3 contains 13 residues. Per the germline V gene, CDR1 is SEHNR and CDR2 is FQNEAQ (reference sequence). DNA of the CDR3: TGTGCCAGCAGCCTTTTAAACACCGGGGAGCTGTTTTTT. This encodes CASSLLNTGELFF.

The chain links TRBV5-4 to TRBJ2-7; tentatively, D is TRBD1 (6 bases). V was shortened by 4 bases and J by 5 bases, with 22 bases between the two germline ends. CDR3 length: 16 residues. Germline CDR1 SGHNT, CDR2 YYREEE (reference sequence). CDR3 sequence (DNA): TGTGCCAGCAGCCCTTGGGGGCAGAGGTTTTCCGACGAGCAGTACTTC. Residues: CASSPWGQRFSDEQYF.

The genes are TRBV6-4 and TRBJ2-1, with 8 bases that match TRBD2. The CDR3 consists of 20 residues. Per the germline V gene, CDR1 is MRHNA and CDR2 is SNTAGT. The ends lost 1 base at V and 1 base at J; junction bases unmatched: 15. The CDR3 protein is CASSDYPLGPGGGSYNEQFF. DNA of the CDR3: TGTGCCAGCAGTGACTACCCCTTAGGTCCTGGCGGGGGGTCCTACAATGAGCAGTTCTTC.

J is TRBJ2-3 and V is TRBV27; 10 bases line up with TRBD1. CDR3 length equals 15 residues. CDR1 and CDR2 (germline): MNHEY, SMNVEV (reference sequence). The ends lost 4 bases at V and 5 bases at J; junction bases unmatched: 6. CDR3 loop: CASSSRTGGRDTQYF. CDR3 in DNA: TGTGCCAGCAGTTCCAGGACAGGGGGGAGAGATACGCAGTATTTT.

The J gene is TRBJ2-7, the V gene TRBV6-6; perhaps TRBD2 as D (6 bases). Germline values: CDR1 MNHNY, CDR2 SVGAGI (reference sequence). Trimming cost V 7 bases and J 3 bases, with 10 bases left between them. The CDR3 is 12 amino acids. The CDR3 nucleotides read TGTGCCAGCAACCAGGACTACTACGAGCAGTACTTC. Amino acid sequence: CASNQDYYEQYF.

V usage is TRBV5-1 and J usage is TRBJ1-1; possibly TRBD1 for D (6 bases). Germline CDR1 and CDR2: SGHRS and YFSETQ. The CDR3 contains 14 residues. V lost 4 bases, J lost 5 bases, and 15 bases lay in between. The CDR3 reads CASSPGGGDTEAFF. Written as DNA, the CDR3 is TGCGCCAGCAGCCCTGGAGGGGGGGATACTGAAGCTTTCTTT. The entire variable domain, with the rest obtained from reference TRBV5-1 and TRBJ1-1, is as follows: KAGVTQTPRYLIKTRGQQVTLSCSPISGHRSVSWYQQTPGQGLQFLFEYFSETQRNKGNFPGRFSGRQFSNSRSEMNVSTLELGDSALYLCASSPGGGDTEAFFGQGTRLTVV.

This clone was seen a single time. The chain couples TRBV5-6 to TRBJ2-3, with D possibly matching TRBD1 (6 bases). The CDR3 contains 15 residues. The V gene's germline CDR1 is SGHDT and CDR2 YYEEEE. The V and J ends lost 2 bases and 4 bases respectively, with 14 bases between them. The CDR3: CASSFLGTNADTQYF. The CDR3 DNA reads as TGTGCCAGCAGCTTCTTGGGGACAAATGCAGATACGCAGTATTTT.

V gene TRBV27 combines with J gene TRBJ1-1, with D tentatively TRBD1 (5 bases). This CDR3 contains 15 residues. Germline CDR1 MNHEY, CDR2 SMNVEV (reference sequence). Trimming took 4 bases from V and 0 from J, leaving 12 bases between them. CDR3 sequence reads: CASSSWGEMNTEAFF. In DNA form, the CDR3 reads TGTGCCAGCAGTTCCTGGGGGGAAATGAACACTGAAGCTTTCTTT.

The genes are TRBV11-2 and TRBJ2-1; perhaps D is TRBD1 or TRBD2 (6 bases each). Trimming took off 1 base at V and 8 bases at J, with 15 bases between the two ends. Germline assignment: CDR1 SGHAT and CDR2 FQNNGV. There are 15 residues in the CDR3. CDR3 loop: CASSLAMGGWYEQFF. Here the CDR3 DNA reads TGTGCCAGCAGCTTAGCAATGGGGGGCTGGTATGAGCAGTTCTTC. Full variable domain (outside the CDR3, taken from reference TRBV11-2 and TRBJ2-1): EAGVAQSPRYKIIEKRQSVAFWCNPISGHATLYWYQQILGQGPKLLIQFQNNGVVDDSQLPKDRFSAERLKGVDSTLKIQPAKLEDSAVYLCASSLAMGGWYEQFFGPGTRLTVL.

This clone was seen only a few times. The chain recombines TRBV6-4 with TRBJ1-2; 7 bases match TRBD1. V lost 5 bases to trimming and J lost 2 bases; unmatched junction nucleotides: 2. Looked up from germline, CDR1 is MRHNA and CDR2 is SNTAGT. There are 13 residues in the CDR3. In nucleotides, the CDR3 is TGTGCCAGCAGTTCGGGACAGAACTATGGCTACACCTTC. It yields the protein CASSSGQNYGYTF.